This TCR beta chain was found in a study of blood T cell repertoires in COVID-19. The data were produced by immunoSEQ multiplex PCR, yet TCRdb's version contains in-frame clones alone and is incomplete. The sample has fewer than 500,000 clones, around 89% seen once; the top ten hold over 0.9%. This CDR3 contains 16 residues. Germline V gene sequence: CDR1 SGHAT, CDR2 FQNNGV. Trimming cost V 0 bases and J 4 bases, with 16 bases left between them. V and J are TRBV11-2 and TRBJ2-7; D uncertain. The clonotype comes from a woman in her 30s with acute COVID-19. Sequenced: PBMCs or T cells enriched from blood (not recorded which). The CDR3 DNA follows: TGTGCCAGCAGCTTAGAGAGCTTTAGACTCCAATACGAGCAGTACTTC. It specifies CASSLESFRLQYEQYF.